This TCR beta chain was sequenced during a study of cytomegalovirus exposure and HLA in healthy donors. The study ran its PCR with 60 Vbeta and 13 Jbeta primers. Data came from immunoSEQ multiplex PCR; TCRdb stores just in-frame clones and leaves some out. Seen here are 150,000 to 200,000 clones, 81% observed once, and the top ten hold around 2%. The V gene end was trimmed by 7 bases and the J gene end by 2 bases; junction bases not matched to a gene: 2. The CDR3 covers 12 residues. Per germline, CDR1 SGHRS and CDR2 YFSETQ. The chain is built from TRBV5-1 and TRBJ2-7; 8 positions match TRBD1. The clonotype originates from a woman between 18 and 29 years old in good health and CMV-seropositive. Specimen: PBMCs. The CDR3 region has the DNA TGCGCCAGCGCGGGACAGGCCTACGAGCAGTACTTC. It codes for CASAGQAYEQYF.